This TCR beta chain was retrieved from a study of blood T cell repertoires in COVID-19. In the study overall: COVID-19 samples, acute and convalescent, were from the United States, Italy and Spain. Sample material is recorded as cDNA or gDNA derived from T cells, B-cell-depleted T cells, or PBMCs.

This CDR3 spans 13 amino acids. Per germline, CDR1 SEHNR and CDR2 FQNEAQ (reference sequence). Between the trimmed V and J ends, which lost 2 bases and 6 bases, there was a span of 10 bases. As processed by the authors: Reference gene primer amplification gave nucleated cell count estimates. TCRdb's copy holds only in-frame clones and misses some; the assay was immunoSEQ multiplex PCR. Clone size and V and J calls were adopted from that table, with D and trimming inferred from the DNA. The sample lists roughly 290,000 clones; around 91% were seen once. The V gene is TRBV7-9, the J gene TRBJ1-2; tentatively, D is TRBD1 (5 bases). What was sequenced was peripheral blood. The sequence was collected from a woman between 55 and 75 years old with acute or convalescent COVID-19. In DNA form, the CDR3 reads TGTGCCAGCAGCTTATGGGGCGCGGATGGCTACACCTTC. Amino acid sequence: CASSLWGADGYTF.